This TCR beta chain was identified during a study of blood T cell repertoires in COVID-19. Overall study: COVID-19 samples, acute and convalescent, were from the United States, Italy and Spain. PBMCs, B-cell-depleted T cells, or T cells were the source of the cDNA or gDNA that made up the material.

Generated by immunoSEQ multiplex PCR, the TCRdb table keeps only in-frame clones and is missing some. The data show 45,000 to 55,000 clones, 82% seen once. The source of this sequence is an elderly man with COVID-19, enrolled during active disease. The sequencing sample was made of peripheral blood.

The CDR3 bases are TGTGCCAGCAGCTTCCCCATCGGCGGGGACCCCGAGACCCAGTACTTC. Translating gives CASSFPIGGDPETQYF. The chain combines TRBV7-2 with TRBJ2-5; weak D call: TRBD2 (6 bases). Per the germline V gene, CDR1 is SGHTA and CDR2 is FQGNSA. The CDR3 is 16 residues long. Trimming left V 3 bases short and J 5 bases short, with 19 bases between.